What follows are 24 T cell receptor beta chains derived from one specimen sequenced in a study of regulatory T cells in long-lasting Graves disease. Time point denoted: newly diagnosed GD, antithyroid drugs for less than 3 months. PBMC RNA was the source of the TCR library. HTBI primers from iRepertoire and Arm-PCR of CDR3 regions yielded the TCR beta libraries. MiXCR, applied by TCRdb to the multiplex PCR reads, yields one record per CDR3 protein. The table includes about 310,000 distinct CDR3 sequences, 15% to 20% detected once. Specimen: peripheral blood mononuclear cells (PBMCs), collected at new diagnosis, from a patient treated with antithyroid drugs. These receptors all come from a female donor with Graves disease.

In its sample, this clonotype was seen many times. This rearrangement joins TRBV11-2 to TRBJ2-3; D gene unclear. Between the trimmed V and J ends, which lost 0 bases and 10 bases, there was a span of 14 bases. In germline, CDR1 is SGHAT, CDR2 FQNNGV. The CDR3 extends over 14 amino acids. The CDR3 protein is CASSLDLGSGPQYF. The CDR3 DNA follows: TGTGCCAGCAGCTTAGACCTGGGGTCTGGCCCGCAGTATTTT.

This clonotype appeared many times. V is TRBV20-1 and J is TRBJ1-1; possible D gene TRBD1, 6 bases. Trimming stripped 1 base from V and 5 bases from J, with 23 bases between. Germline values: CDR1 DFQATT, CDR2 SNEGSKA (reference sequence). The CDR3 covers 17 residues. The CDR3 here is CSARVLGNGGRDTEAFF. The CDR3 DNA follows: TGCAGTGCTAGAGTGCTTGGTAACGGGGGGCGGGATACTGAAGCTTTCTTT.

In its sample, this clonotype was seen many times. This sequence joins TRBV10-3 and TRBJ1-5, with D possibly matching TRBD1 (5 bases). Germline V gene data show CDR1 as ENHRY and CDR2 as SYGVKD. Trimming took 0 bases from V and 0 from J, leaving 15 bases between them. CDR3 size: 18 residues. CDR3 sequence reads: CAISESNVGAYSNQPQHF. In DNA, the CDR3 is TGTGCCATCAGTGAGTCTAATGTCGGGGCTTATAGCAATCAGCCCCAGCATTTT.

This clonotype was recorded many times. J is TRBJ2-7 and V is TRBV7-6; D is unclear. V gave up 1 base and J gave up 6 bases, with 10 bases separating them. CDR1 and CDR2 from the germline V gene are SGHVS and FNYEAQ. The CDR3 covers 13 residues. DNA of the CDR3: TGTGCCAGCAGCTTAGGCGGATCCGTCGAGCAGTACTTC. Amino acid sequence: CASSLGGSVEQYF.

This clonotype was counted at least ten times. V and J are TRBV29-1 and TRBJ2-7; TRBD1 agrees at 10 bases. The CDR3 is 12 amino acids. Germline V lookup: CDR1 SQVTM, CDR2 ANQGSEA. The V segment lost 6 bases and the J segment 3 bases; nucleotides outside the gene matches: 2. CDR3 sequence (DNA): TGCAGCGTGAGGACAGGGGGCTACGAGCAGTACTTC. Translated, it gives CSVRTGGYEQYF.

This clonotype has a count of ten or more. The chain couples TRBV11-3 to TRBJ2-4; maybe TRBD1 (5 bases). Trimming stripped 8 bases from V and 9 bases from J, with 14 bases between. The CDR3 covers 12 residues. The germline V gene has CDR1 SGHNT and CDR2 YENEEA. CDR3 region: CASGAPSSIQYF. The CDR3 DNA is TGTGCCAGCGGGGCCCCTTCCAGCATTCAGTACTTC.

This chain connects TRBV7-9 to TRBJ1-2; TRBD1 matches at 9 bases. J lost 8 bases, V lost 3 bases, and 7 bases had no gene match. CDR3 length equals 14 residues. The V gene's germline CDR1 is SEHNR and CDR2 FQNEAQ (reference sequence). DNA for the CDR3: TGTGCCAGCAGCTTGTCACAGGGGGCTGGGGGCTACACCTTC. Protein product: CASSLSQGAGGYTF.

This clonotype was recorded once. The CDR3 sequence: CASRAARFNEKLFF. CDR3 nucleotide sequence: TGTGCCAGCAGAGCAGCCAGGTTTAATGAAAAACTGTTTTTT. The V and J genes are TRBV7-9 and TRBJ1-4; unclear D gene. Germline CDR1 reads SEHNR; CDR2 reads FQNEAQ (reference sequence). This CDR3 has 14 residues. V was cut by 6 bases and J by 4 bases, with 12 bases left in between.

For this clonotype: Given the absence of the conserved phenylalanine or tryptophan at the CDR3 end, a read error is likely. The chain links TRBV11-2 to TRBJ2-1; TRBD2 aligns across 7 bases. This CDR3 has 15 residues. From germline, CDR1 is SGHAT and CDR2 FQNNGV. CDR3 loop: CASSLQAGSYNEQFL. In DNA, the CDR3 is TGTGCCAGCAGCTTACAAGCGGGGTCCTATAATGAGCAGTTCCTC.

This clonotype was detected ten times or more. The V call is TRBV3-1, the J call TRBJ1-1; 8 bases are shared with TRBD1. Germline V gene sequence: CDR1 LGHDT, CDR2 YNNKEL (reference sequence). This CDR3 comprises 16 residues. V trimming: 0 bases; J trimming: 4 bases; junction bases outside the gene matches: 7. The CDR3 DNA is TGTGCCAGCAGCCAAGATTCGACAGGGGTTGGCACTGAAGCTTTCTTT. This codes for CASSQDSTGVGTEAFF. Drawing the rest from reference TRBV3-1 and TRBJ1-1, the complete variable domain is DTAVSQTPKYLVTQMGNDKSIKCEQNLGHDTMYWYKQDSKKFLKIMFSYNNKELIINETVPNRFSPKSPDKAHLNLHINSLELGDSAVYFCASSQDSTGVGTEAFFGQGTRLTVV.

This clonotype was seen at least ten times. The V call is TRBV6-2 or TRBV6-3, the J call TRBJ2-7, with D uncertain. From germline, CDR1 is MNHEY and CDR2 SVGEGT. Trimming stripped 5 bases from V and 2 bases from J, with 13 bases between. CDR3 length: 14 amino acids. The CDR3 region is CASSEEASPYEQYF. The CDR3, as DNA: TGTGCCAGCAGTGAAGAGGCCAGCCCCTACGAGCAGTACTTC.

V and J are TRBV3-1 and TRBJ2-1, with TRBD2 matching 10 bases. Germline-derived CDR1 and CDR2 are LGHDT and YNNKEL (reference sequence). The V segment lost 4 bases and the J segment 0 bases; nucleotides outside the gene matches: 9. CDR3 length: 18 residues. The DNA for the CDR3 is TGTGCCAGCAGCCGCGGGACTAGCGCATTTCGCTCCTACAATGAGCAGTTCTTC. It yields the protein CASSRGTSAFRSYNEQFF.

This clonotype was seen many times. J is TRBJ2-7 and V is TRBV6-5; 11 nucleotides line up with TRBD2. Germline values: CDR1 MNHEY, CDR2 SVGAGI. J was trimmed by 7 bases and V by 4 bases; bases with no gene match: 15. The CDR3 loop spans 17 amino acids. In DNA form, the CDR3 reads TGTGCCAGCAGTTCAGGGACTAGCGGAGCCCCTGGAGGGGAGCAGTACTTC. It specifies CASSSGTSGAPGGEQYF.

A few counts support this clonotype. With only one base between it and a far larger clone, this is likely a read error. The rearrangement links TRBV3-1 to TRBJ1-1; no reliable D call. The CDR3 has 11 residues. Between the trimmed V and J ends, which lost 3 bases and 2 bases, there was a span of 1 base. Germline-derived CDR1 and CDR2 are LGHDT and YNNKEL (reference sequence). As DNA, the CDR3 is TGTGCCAGCAGCCATAACACTGAAGCTTTCTTT. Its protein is CASSHNTEAFF.

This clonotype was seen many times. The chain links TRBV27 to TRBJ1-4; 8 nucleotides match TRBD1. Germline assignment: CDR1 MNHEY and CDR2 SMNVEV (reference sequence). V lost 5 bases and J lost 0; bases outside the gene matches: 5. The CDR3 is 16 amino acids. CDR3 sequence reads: CASSLGQGTTNEKLFF. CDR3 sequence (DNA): TGTGCCAGCAGTCTAGGACAGGGAACAACTAATGAAAAACTGTTTTTT. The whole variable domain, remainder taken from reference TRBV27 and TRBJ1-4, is EAQVTQNPRYLITVTGKKLTVTCSQNMNHEYMSWYRQDPGLGLRQIYYSMNVEVTDKGDVPEGYKVSRKEKRNFPLILESPSPNQTSLYFCASSLGQGTTNEKLFFGSGTQLSVL.

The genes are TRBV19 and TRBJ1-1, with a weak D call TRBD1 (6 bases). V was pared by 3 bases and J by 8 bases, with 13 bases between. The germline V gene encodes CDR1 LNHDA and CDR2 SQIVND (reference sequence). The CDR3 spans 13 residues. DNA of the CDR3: TGTGCCAGTAGTATCCTGACAGGCGGGGAAGCTTTCTTT. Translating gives CASSILTGGEAFF.

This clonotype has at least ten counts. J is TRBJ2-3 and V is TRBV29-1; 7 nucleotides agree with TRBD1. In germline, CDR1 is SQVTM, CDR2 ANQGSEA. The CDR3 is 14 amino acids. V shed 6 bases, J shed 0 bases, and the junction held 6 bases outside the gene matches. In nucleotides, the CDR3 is TGCAGCGTCGCTAGACAGGGCAGCACAGATACGCAGTATTTT. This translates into CSVARQGSTDTQYF.

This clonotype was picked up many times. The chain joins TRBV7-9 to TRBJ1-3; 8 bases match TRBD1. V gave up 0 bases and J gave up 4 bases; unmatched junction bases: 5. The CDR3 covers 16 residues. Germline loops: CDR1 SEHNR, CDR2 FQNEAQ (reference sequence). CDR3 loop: CASSLARQGRGNTIYF. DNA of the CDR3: TGTGCCAGCAGCTTAGCGAGACAGGGGAGGGGAAACACCATATATTTT.

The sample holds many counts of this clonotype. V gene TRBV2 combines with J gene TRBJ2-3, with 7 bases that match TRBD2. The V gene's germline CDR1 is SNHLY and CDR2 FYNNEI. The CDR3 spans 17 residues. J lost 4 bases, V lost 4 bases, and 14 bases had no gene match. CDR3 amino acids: CASSGLAEFTLSDTQYF. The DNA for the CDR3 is TGTGCCAGCAGTGGACTAGCCGAGTTCACGCTATCAGATACGCAGTATTTT. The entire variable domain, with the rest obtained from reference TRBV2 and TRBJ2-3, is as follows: EPEVTQTPSHQVTQMGQEVILRCVPISNHLYFYWYRQILGQKVEFLVSFYNNEISEKSEIFDDQFSVERPDGSNFTLKIRSTKLEDSAMYFCASSGLAEFTLSDTQYFGPGTRLTVL.

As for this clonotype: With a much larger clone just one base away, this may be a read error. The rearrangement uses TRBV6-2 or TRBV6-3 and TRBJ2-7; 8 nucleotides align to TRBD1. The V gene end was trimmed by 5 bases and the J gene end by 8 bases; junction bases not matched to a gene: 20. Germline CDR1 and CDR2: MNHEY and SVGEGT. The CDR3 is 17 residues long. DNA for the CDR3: TGTGCCAGCAGTCCTGGGGGACAGGTAGCAGACCTTTACAAGCAGTACTTC. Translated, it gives CASSPGGQVADLYKQYF.

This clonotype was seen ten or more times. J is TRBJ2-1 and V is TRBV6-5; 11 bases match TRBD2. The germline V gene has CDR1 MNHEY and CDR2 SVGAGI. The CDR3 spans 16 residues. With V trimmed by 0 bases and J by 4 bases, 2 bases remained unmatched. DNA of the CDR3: TGTGCCAGCAGTTACTCCACTAGCGGGAGTTACAATGAGCAGTTCTTC. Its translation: CASSYSTSGSYNEQFF.

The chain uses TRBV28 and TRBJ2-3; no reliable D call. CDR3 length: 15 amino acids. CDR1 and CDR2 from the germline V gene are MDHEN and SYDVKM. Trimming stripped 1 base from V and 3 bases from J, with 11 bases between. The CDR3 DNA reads TGTGCCAGCAGTTTATCCTACCAAGGAACAGATACGCAGTATTTT. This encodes CASSLSYQGTDTQYF.

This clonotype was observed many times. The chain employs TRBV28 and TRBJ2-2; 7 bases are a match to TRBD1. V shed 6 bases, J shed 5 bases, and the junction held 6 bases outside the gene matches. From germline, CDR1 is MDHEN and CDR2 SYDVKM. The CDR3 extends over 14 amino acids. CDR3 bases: TGTGCCAGCAGGAGACAGGGTGATACCGGGGAGCTGTTTTTT. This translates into CASRRQGDTGELFF.

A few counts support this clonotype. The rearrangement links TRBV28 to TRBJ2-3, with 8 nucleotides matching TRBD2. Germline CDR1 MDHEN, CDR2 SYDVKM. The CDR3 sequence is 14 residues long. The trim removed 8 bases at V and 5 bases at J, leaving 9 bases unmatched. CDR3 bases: TGTGCCAGCCCGGGTCGCAGCGGGAGAGATACGCAGTATTTT. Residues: CASPGRSGRDTQYF.